This TCR beta chain appears in the sequencing data of a study of immune evolution from preneoplasia to lung adenocarcinoma. The germline gives CDR1 SEHNR, CDR2 FQNEAQ (reference sequence). The CDR3 sequence is 12 residues long. The junction had 7 bases not matched to a gene; V was cut back by 4 bases and J by 11 bases. The table came from immunoSEQ multiplex PCR; TCRdb's copy has only in-frame clones and leaves some out. The sample has under 5,000 clones, roughly 90% seen once. This TCR was sampled from a person between 50 and 60 years old with lung adenocarcinoma. The specimen was FFPE invasive lung adenocarcinoma tissue. V gene TRBV7-9 combines with J gene TRBJ1-1; 7 positions match TRBD1. CDR3 bases: TGTGCCAGCAGCTCAGGGACAGTTCGGGCTTTCTTT. Protein: CASSSGTVRAFF.